This T cell receptor (beta chain) was documented in a study of blood T cell repertoires in COVID-19. Overall study context: The samples span acute and convalescent COVID-19 from the United States, Italy and Spain. PBMCs, B-cell-depleted T cells, or T cells provided the cDNA or gDNA that made up the material.

The V gene end was trimmed by 0 bases and the J gene end by 0 bases; junction bases not matched to a gene: 11. The CDR3 is made up of 18 amino acids. Germline CDR1 and CDR2: SGDLS and YYNGEE. The protocol was immunoSEQ multiplex PCR, while the TCRdb copy is restricted to in-frame clones and leaves out a portion. Among about 290,000 clones listed, around four fifths were seen once. The chain is built from TRBV9 and TRBJ1-2; 7 positions agree with TRBD1. Sequencing was carried out using peripheral blood. This clonotype was obtained from a woman in her forties or fifties with active or convalescent COVID-19. The CDR3 spells CASSVDLTGMGPNYGYTF. The DNA of the CDR3 is TGTGCCAGCAGCGTAGACCTGACAGGGATGGGGCCTAACTATGGCTACACCTTC.